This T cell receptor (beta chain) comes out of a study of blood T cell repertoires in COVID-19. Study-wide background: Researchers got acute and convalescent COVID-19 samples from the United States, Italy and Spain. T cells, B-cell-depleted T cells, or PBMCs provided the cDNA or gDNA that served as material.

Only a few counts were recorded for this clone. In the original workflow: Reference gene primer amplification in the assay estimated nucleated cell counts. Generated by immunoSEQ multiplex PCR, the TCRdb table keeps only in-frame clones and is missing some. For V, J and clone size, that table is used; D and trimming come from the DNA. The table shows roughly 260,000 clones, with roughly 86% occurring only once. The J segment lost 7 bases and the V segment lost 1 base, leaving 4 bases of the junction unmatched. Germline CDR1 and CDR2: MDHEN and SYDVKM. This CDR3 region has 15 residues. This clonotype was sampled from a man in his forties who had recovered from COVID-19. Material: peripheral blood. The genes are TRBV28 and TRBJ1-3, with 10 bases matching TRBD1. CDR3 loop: CASSLLGQGRNTIYF. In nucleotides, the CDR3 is TGTGCCAGCAGTTTATTGGGACAGGGGCGGAACACCATATATTTT.